Below, one T cell receptor (beta chain) is given with its context. Between the trimmed V and J ends, which lost 3 bases and 4 bases, there was a span of 9 bases. The CDR3 spans 13 residues. Assay used: immunoSEQ multiplex PCR; TCRdb lists only in-frame clones, some missing. The sample lists around 26,000 clones, more than 75% occurring once. The data originate from a study of control samples from healthy donors and cancer patients. The chain recombines TRBV12-3 or TRBV12-4 with TRBJ1-2; D is possibly TRBD1 (5 bases). Sequenced material: PBMCs. The receptor comes from a man between 60 and 75 years old with colorectal cancer. CDR3 residues: CASSFGDGYGYTF. The CDR3 DNA follows: TGTGCCAGCAGTTTTGGGGACGGCTATGGCTACACCTTC.